The 30 T cell receptor beta chains below come from one sample, sequenced in a study of T cell changes during pregnancy in multiple sclerosis. Data came from immunoSEQ multiplex PCR; TCRdb stores just in-frame clones and leaves some out. Altogether around 68,000 clones are present, around nine tenths being singletons, with the ten largest covering approximately 0.41%. The source material was CD4+ T cells from peripheral blood mononuclear cells, sampled before pregnancy. These TCRs come from a female donor with multiple sclerosis, enrolled in a pregnancy study.

The chain joins TRBV7-3 to TRBJ1-6, with D possibly being TRBD1 (5 bases). Trimming left V 5 bases short and J 14 bases short, with 16 bases between. From germline, CDR1 is SGHTA and CDR2 FQGTGA. There are 13 residues in the CDR3. This chain's CDR3 is CASSPSGGGSLHF. CDR3 in DNA: TGTGCCAGCAGCCCTAGCGGGGGTGGATCCCTCCACTTT.

The V call is TRBV5-1, the J call TRBJ2-7, with 9 bases identical to TRBD1. Trimming at V came to 0 bases and at J to 2 bases, leaving 3 bases not matched to a gene. The CDR3 totals 15 residues. Germline CDR1 reads SGHRS; CDR2 reads YFSETQ. CDR3 bases: TGCGCCAGCAGCTTGGCCGGACAGGGGCCCTACGAGCAGTACTTC. It yields the protein CASSLAGQGPYEQYF.

The gene calls are TRBV6-1 and TRBJ2-7; 10 positions match TRBD2. Losses at the gene ends were 11 bases for V and 7 bases for J; bases not matched to a gene: 17. CDR1 and CDR2 from the germline V gene are MNHNS and SASEGT. The CDR3 extends over 15 amino acids. This CDR3 reads CAGSGTSVQHGEQYF. DNA for the CDR3: TGTGCCGGATCCGGGACTAGCGTCCAGCATGGTGAGCAGTACTTC.

The gene calls are TRBV30 and TRBJ2-1, with 11 bases fitting TRBD2. The germline V gene encodes CDR1 GTSNPN and CDR2 SVGIG (reference sequence). This CDR3 is built from 15 residues. J lost 6 bases, V lost 2 bases, and 6 bases had no gene match. The CDR3: CAWSWLAGGPNEQFF. The CDR3 nucleotides read TGTGCCTGGAGTTGGTTAGCGGGAGGGCCCAATGAGCAGTTCTTC.

CDR3 sequence reads: CASRTADGYEQYF. Here the CDR3 DNA reads TGTGCCAGCCGGACAGCGGACGGCTACGAGCAGTACTTC. The chain has TRBV28 and TRBJ2-7; D possibly corresponds to TRBD1 (6 bases). V was pared by 8 bases and J by 3 bases, with 14 bases between. The CDR3 length is 13 residues. Per germline, CDR1 MDHEN and CDR2 SYDVKM.

The rearrangement uses TRBV25-1 and TRBJ2-1; 9 bases are a match to TRBD2. This CDR3 spans 14 amino acids. Looked up from germline, CDR1 is MGHDK and CDR2 is SYGVNS. V lost 6 bases to trimming and J lost 6 bases; unmatched junction nucleotides: 6. This CDR3 is CASSSGTSPNEQFF. CDR3 coding DNA: TGTGCCAGCAGCTCCGGGACTAGCCCCAATGAGCAGTTCTTC.

This clone appeared once. The chain uses TRBV15 and TRBJ2-1, with 11 nucleotides matching TRBD1. V was pared by 4 bases and J by 9 bases, with 14 bases of the junction left unmatched. The CDR3 has 17 residues. Germline V lookup: CDR1 LNHNV, CDR2 YYDKDF (reference sequence). As DNA, the CDR3 is TGTGCCACCAGCATCCAAAATAAGGGACAGGGGGATACTGAGCAGTTCTTC. It specifies CATSIQNKGQGDTEQFF.

This chain joins TRBV15 and TRBJ2-3; D remains unclear. Trimming took 5 bases from V and 5 from J, leaving 20 bases between them. Per the germline V gene, CDR1 is LNHNV and CDR2 is YYDKDF (reference sequence). The CDR3 extends over 16 amino acids. The CDR3 here is CATSSPMATSGDTQYF. The CDR3 bases are TGTGCCACCAGCTCCCCGATGGCGACGTCGGGAGATACGCAGTATTTT.

This clone has a single count. The V call is TRBV6-6, the J call TRBJ1-5; possibly TRBD1 for D (5 bases). Germline CDR1 is MNHNY and CDR2 is SVGAGI (reference sequence). This CDR3 contains 14 residues. V lost 6 bases to trimming and J lost 2 bases, with 11 bases between them. CDR3 in DNA: TGTGCCAGCAGAGTGGGGGGAGGCAATCAGCCCCAGCATTTT. Protein sequence: CASRVGGGNQPQHF.

The V gene is TRBV12-5, the J gene TRBJ1-5; a weak D match, TRBD1 (6 bases). The CDR3 is 14 residues long. Germline values: CDR1 LGHNT, CDR2 FRNRAP. V was cut by 3 bases and J by 4 bases, with 10 bases left in between. Here the CDR3 reads CASGLGQFNQPQHF. In nucleotides, the CDR3 is TGTGCTAGTGGTTTAGGACAGTTTAATCAGCCCCAGCATTTT.

The chain joins TRBV12-5 to TRBJ2-5, with 10 bases lining up with TRBD1. The CDR3 runs to 21 residues. Trimming removed 3 bases from V and 5 bases from J; junction bases left unmatched: 24. Germline CDR1 reads LGHNT; CDR2 reads FRNRAP. CDR3 in DNA: TGTGCTAGTGGTTTCGTCGGGAAGGTTACTGGAGACAGGGGGCAGGAGGAGACCCAGTACTTC. This sequence encodes CASGFVGKVTGDRGQEETQYF.

The rearrangement links TRBV7-3 to TRBJ2-1, with TRBD2 as a possible D gene (6 bases). CDR1 and CDR2 from the germline V gene are SGHTA and FQGTGA. CDR3 length: 13 amino acids. V gave up 5 bases and J gave up 4 bases, with 9 bases separating them. The chain's CDR3 is CASSTGGYNEQFF. The CDR3 DNA sequence: TGTGCCAGCAGCACCGGGGGTTACAATGAGCAGTTCTTC.

V is TRBV18 and J is TRBJ2-2; 7 nucleotides match TRBD1. CDR3 length: 15 residues. V lost 5 bases and J lost 2; bases outside the gene matches: 5. Germline-derived CDR1 and CDR2 are KGHSH and LQKENI. CDR3 sequence reads: CASSSGTANTGELFF. CDR3 bases: TGTGCCAGCTCATCCGGGACAGCCAACACCGGGGAGCTGTTTTTT.

The chain has TRBV19 and TRBJ2-2; D remains unclear. The length of the CDR3 is 18 residues. From germline, CDR1 is LNHDA and CDR2 SQIVND (reference sequence). The V gene lost 5 bases and the J gene lost 3 bases, with 22 bases spanning the gap. The CDR3 region has the DNA TGTGCCAGTAGTGACGGCATATTAGGAGACGTCGACACCGGGGAGCTGTTTTTT. Residues: CASSDGILGDVDTGELFF.

This sequence joins TRBV18 and TRBJ1-2; tentatively, D is TRBD1 (5 bases). The CDR3 is 17 amino acids. CDR1 and CDR2 from the germline V gene are KGHSH and LQKENI. The V end lost 3 bases, the J end lost 0 bases, and 17 bases lay between the germline ends. DNA of the CDR3: TGTGCCAGCTCACCGGGCCATCGGCAAGGGGCTAACTATGGCTACACCTTC. Translation: CASSPGHRQGANYGYTF.

Written as DNA, the CDR3 is TGTGCCAGCATTATTAGCGGGGGGGCCTACAATGAGCAGTTCTTC. Translated, it gives CASIISGGAYNEQFF. The chain is built from TRBV27 and TRBJ2-1, with 11 nucleotides matching TRBD2. This CDR3 is built from 15 residues. Germline CDR1 MNHEY, CDR2 SMNVEV (reference sequence). V gave up 7 bases and J gave up 2 bases; unmatched junction bases: 4.

The table lists this clone with a count of one. The rearrangement joins TRBV18 to TRBJ2-7; weak D call: TRBD2 (5 bases). There are 15 residues in the CDR3. Germline assignment: CDR1 KGHSH and CDR2 LQKENI. V lost 4 bases and J lost 4, with 17 bases in between. The CDR3 sequence is CASSLKAGVNYEQYF. The DNA of the CDR3 is TGTGCCAGCTCACTGAAGGCCGGGGTGAATTACGAGCAGTACTTC. Variable domain in full (rest from reference TRBV18 and TRBJ2-7): NAGVMQNPRHLVRRRGQEARLRCSPMKGHSHVYWYRQLPEEGLKFMVYLQKENIIDESGMPKERFSAEFPKEGPSILRIQQVVRGDSAAYFCASSLKAGVNYEQYFGPGTRLTVT.

The chain is built from TRBV7-9 and TRBJ2-7; no firm D call. This CDR3 has 12 amino acids. The V gene lost 5 bases and the J gene lost 4 bases, with 9 bases spanning the gap. From germline, CDR1 is SEHNR and CDR2 FQNEAQ (reference sequence). CDR3 residues: CASSPSQYEQYF. DNA for the CDR3: TGTGCCAGCAGCCCCTCCCAGTACGAGCAGTACTTC.

This chain joins TRBV16 and TRBJ2-1, with 7 bases fitting TRBD2. The ends lost 1 base at V and 12 bases at J; junction bases unmatched: 6. Germline V CDR1 and CDR2: KGHSY, FQNENV. The CDR3 has 13 residues. CDR3 amino acids: CASSQFTGGGQFF. The DNA of the CDR3 is TGTGCCAGCAGCCAATTCACGGGAGGTGGGCAGTTCTTC. Full variable domain (remainder filled in from reference TRBV16 and TRBJ2-1): GEEVAQTPKHLVRGEGQKAKLYCAPIKGHSYVFWYQQVLKNEFKFLISFQNENVFDETGMPKERFSAKCLPNSPCSLEIQATKLEDSAVYFCASSQFTGGGQFFGPGTRLTVL.

This clone was detected only once. The V and J genes are TRBV18 and TRBJ2-3, with TRBD2 identical over 9 bases. The CDR3 consists of 20 residues. With V trimmed by 1 base and J by 0 bases, 14 bases remained unmatched. Germline V lookup: CDR1 KGHSH, CDR2 LQKENI. The CDR3 loop is CASSPLNVPPSGASTDTQYF. CDR3 nucleotides: TGTGCCAGCTCACCACTAAACGTTCCGCCTAGCGGGGCAAGCACAGATACGCAGTATTTT.

This chain links TRBV29-1 with TRBJ1-1; D is unresolved. V lost 6 bases, J lost 2 bases, and 4 bases lay in between. CDR1 is SQVTM and CDR2 is ANQGSEA in the germline V gene. The CDR3 consists of 10 residues. The CDR3 coding sequence is TGCAGCGTCAGTAACACTGAAGCTTTCTTT. Its protein product is CSVSNTEAFF.

This chain uses TRBV5-1 with TRBJ2-7; 10 bases fit TRBD1. The V gene's germline CDR1 is SGHRS and CDR2 YFSETQ. V shed 4 bases, J shed 6 bases, and the junction held 7 bases outside the gene matches. The CDR3 is 14 amino acids. The CDR3 region is CASSNRDRGSEQYF. CDR3 nucleotides: TGCGCCAGCAGCAACCGGGACAGGGGCTCCGAGCAGTACTTC.

This clone was detected only once. The J gene is TRBJ1-4, the V gene TRBV29-1, with D maybe TRBD1 (6 bases). Trimming left V 5 bases short and J 4 bases short, with 8 bases between. The V gene's germline CDR1 is SQVTM and CDR2 ANQGSEA. The CDR3 length is 12 residues. Written as DNA, the CDR3 is TGCAGCGTTTGGACAGTTAATGAAAAACTGTTTTTT. This encodes CSVWTVNEKLFF.

The chain combines TRBV5-1 with TRBJ2-7; TRBD1 aligns across 7 bases. The trim removed 4 bases at V and 2 bases at J, leaving 6 bases unmatched. This CDR3 comprises 14 residues. Germline V gives CDR1 SGHRS, CDR2 YFSETQ. Here the CDR3 DNA reads TGCGCCAGCAGCCCAAGTCAGGGGGCCTACGAGCAGTACTTC. Amino acids: CASSPSQGAYEQYF.

The chain joins TRBV5-6 to TRBJ2-3; 8 bases are a match to TRBD2. The CDR3 loop spans 17 amino acids. In germline, CDR1 is SGHDT, CDR2 YYEEEE. Unmatched junction bases numbered 9, after V lost 0 bases and J lost 3 bases. The CDR3 reads CASSLDSSGRYTDTQYF. For the CDR3, the DNA is TGTGCCAGCAGCTTGGATTCCAGCGGGAGATATACAGATACGCAGTATTTT. Complete variable domain (other parts from reference TRBV5-6 and TRBJ2-3): DAGVTQSPTHLIKTRGQQVTLRCSPKSGHDTVSWYQQALGQGPQFIFQYYEEEERQRGNFPDRFSGHQFPNYSSELNVNALLLGDSALYLCASSLDSSGRYTDTQYFGPGTRLTVL.

The gene calls are TRBV15 and TRBJ1-2, with 7 bases that match TRBD1. In germline, CDR1 is LNHNV, CDR2 YYDKDF (reference sequence). CDR3 length: 15 residues. V lost 0 bases, J lost 2 bases, and 3 bases stayed unmatched. The CDR3 protein is CATSRDSTGNYGYTF. The CDR3 nucleotides read TGTGCCACCAGCAGAGATTCGACAGGGAACTATGGCTACACCTTC.

The chain employs TRBV28 and TRBJ1-1, with no clear D. Germline CDR1 MDHEN, CDR2 SYDVKM. CDR3 length: 11 residues. V gave up 5 bases and J gave up 9 bases, with 10 bases separating them. This chain's CDR3 is CASSLPDKAFF. The DNA of the CDR3 is TGTGCCAGCAGTCTCCCAGATAAAGCTTTCTTT. The whole variable domain, filled in from reference TRBV28 and TRBJ1-1, reads DVKVTQSSRYLVKRTGEKVFLECVQDMDHENMFWYRQDPGLGLRLIYFSYDVKMKEKGDIPEGYSVSREKKERFSLILESASTNQTSMYLCASSLPDKAFFGQGTRLTVV.

The chain uses TRBV29-1 and TRBJ2-1, with a tentative D call TRBD2 (5 bases). V was cut by 4 bases and J by 0 bases, with 16 bases left in between. The CDR3 has 16 amino acids. The germline V gene has CDR1 SQVTM and CDR2 ANQGSEA. The CDR3 sequence: CSVVPGSTSSYNEQFF. In DNA, the CDR3 is TGCAGCGTTGTGCCGGGGTCTACGAGCTCCTACAATGAGCAGTTCTTC.

The rearrangement links TRBV27 to TRBJ1-6; 8 bases align to TRBD1. Germline values: CDR1 MNHEY, CDR2 SMNVEV (reference sequence). This CDR3 has 16 amino acids. Germline trimming cut 5 bases from V and 7 bases from J; bases unmatched to any gene: 10. In DNA, the CDR3 is TGTGCCAGCAGTATAGTCCGGACAGGGAGCAATTCACCCCTCCACTTT. This gives the protein CASSIVRTGSNSPLHF.

J is TRBJ2-7 and V is TRBV5-6; TRBD2 is a possible D gene (5 bases). Looked up from germline, CDR1 is SGHDT and CDR2 is YYEEEE. The CDR3 extends over 15 amino acids. Trimming pared 6 bases from V and 5 bases from J, leaving 21 bases between. The CDR3 loop is CASKYASGSDHEQYF. CDR3 nucleotides: TGTGCCAGCAAATACGCGAGCGGAAGCGACCACGAGCAGTACTTC.